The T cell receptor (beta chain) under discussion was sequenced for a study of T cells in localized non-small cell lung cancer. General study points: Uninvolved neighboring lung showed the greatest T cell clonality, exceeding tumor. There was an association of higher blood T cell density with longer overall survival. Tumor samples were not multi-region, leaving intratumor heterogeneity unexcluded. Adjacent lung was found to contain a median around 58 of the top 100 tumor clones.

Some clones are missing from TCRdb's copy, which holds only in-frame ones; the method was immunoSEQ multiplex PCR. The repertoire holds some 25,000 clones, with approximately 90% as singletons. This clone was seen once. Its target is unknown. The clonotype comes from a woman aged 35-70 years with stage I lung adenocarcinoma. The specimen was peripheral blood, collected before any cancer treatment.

CDR3 sequence: CASSLAPLGGKNIQYF. Written as DNA, the CDR3 is TGCGCCAGCAGCTTGGCCCCCTTGGGGGGCAAAAACATTCAGTACTTC. The chain is built from TRBV5-1 and TRBJ2-4; TRBD2 might be the D (6 bases). The V gene's germline CDR1 is SGHRS and CDR2 YFSETQ. The V and J ends lost 0 bases and 3 bases respectively, with 13 bases between them. CDR3 length equals 16 residues.